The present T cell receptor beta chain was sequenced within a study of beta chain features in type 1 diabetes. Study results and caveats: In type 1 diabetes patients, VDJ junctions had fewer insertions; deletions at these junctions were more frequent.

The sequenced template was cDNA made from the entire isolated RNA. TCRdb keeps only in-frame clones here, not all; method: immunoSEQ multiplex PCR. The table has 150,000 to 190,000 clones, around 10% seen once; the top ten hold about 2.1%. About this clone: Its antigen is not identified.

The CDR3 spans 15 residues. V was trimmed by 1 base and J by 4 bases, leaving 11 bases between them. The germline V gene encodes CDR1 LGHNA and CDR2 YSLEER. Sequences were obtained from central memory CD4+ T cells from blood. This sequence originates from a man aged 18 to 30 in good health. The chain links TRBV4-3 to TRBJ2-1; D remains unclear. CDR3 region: CASSQALRRYNEQFF. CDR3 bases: TGCGCCAGCAGCCAAGCTCTAAGGCGGTACAATGAGCAGTTCTTC.